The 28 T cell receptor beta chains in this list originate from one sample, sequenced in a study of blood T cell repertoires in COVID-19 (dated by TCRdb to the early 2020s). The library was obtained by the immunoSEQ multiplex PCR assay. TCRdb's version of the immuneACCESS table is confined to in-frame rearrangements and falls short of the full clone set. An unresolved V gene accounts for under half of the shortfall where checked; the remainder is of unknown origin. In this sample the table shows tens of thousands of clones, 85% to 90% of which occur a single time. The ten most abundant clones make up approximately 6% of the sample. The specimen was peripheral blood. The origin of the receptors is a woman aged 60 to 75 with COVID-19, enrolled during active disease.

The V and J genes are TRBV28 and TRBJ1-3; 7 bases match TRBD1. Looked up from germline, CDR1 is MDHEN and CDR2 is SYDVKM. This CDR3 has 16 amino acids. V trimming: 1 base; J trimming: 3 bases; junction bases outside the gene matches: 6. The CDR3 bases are TGTGCCAGCAGTTTATCGCCAGGGGGGCATGGAAACACCATATATTTT. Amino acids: CASSLSPGGHGNTIYF.

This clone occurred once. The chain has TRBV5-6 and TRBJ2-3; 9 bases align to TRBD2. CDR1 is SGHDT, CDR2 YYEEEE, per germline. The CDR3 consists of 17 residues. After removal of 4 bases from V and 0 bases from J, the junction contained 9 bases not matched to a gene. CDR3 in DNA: TGTGCCAGCAGCCCCACCCTGACTAGCGGTAGCACAGATACGCAGTATTTT. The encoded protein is CASSPTLTSGSTDTQYF.

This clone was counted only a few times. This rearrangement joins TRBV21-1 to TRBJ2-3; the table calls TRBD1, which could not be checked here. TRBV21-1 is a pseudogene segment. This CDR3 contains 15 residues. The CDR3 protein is CASSRGQKDTDTQYF. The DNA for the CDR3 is TGTGCCAGCAGCAGGGGACAGAAAGACACAGATACGCAGTATTTT.

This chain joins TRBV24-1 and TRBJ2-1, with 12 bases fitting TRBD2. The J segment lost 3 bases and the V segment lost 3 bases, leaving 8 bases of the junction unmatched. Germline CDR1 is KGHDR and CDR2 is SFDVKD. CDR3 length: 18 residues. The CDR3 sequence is CATSDISTSGSVYNEQFF. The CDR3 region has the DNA TGTGCCACCAGTGATATCTCGACTAGCGGGAGCGTCTACAATGAGCAGTTCTTC.

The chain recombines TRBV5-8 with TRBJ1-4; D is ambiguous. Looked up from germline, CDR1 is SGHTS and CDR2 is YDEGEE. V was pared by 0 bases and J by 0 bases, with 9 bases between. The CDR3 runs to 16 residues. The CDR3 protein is CASSLGHGTTNEKLFF. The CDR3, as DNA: TGTGCCAGCAGCTTGGGTCACGGTACAACTAATGAAAAACTGTTTTTT.

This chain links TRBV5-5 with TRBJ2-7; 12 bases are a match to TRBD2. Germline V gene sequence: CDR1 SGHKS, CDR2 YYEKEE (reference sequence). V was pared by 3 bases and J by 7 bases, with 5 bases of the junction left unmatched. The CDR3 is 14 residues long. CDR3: CASSWTSGMGEQYF. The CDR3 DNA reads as TGTGCCAGCAGCTGGACTAGCGGGATGGGGGAGCAGTACTTC. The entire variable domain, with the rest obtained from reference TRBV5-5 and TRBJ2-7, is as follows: DAGVTQSPTHLIKTRGQQVTLRCSPISGHKSVSWYQQVLGQGPQFIFQYYEKEERGRGNFPDRFSARQFPNYSSELNVNALLLGDSALYLCASSWTSGMGEQYFGPGTRLTVT.

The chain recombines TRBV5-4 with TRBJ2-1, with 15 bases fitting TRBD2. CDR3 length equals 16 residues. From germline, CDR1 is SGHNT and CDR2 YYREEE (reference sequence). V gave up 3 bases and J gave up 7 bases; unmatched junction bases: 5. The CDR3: CASSSGLAGGTNEQFF. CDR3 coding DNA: TGTGCCAGCAGCTCCGGACTAGCGGGAGGGACGAATGAGCAGTTCTTC.

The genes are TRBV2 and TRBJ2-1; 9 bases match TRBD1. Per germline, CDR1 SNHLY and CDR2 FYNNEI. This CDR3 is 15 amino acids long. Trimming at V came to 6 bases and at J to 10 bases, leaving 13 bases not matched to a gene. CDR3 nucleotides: TGTGCCAGCAGGGCCGGACAGGGGCTGGAGCAGGAGCAGTTCTTC. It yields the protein CASRAGQGLEQEQFF.

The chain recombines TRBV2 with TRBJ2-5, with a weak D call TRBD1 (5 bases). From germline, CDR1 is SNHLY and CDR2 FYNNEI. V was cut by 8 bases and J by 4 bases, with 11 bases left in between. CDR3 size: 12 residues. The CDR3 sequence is CASRREGETQYF. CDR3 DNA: TGTGCCAGCCGCAGGGAAGGAGAGACCCAGTACTTC. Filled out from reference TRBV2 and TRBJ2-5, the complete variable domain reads EPEVTQTPSHQVTQMGQEVILRCVPISNHLYFYWYRQILGQKVEFLVSFYNNEISEKSEIFDDQFSVERPDGSNFTLKIRSTKLEDSAMYFCASRREGETQYFGPGTRLLVL.

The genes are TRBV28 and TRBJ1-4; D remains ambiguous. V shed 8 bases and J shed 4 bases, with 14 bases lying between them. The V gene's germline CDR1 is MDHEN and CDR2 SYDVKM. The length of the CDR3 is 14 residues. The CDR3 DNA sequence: TGTGCCAGCGACAAAATGGGGAGTAATGAAAAACTGTTTTTT. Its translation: CASDKMGSNEKLFF.

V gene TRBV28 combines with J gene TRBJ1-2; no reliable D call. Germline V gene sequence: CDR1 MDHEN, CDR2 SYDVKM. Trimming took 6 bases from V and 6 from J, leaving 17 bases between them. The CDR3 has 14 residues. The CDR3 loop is CASSPGGLIHGYTF. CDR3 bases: TGTGCCAGCAGCCCTGGAGGGCTGATCCATGGCTACACCTTC.

CDR3 residues: CASSLGSGSTEAFF. As DNA, the CDR3 is TGTGCCAGCAGCTTAGGATCAGGGTCGACTGAAGCTTTCTTT. The chain joins TRBV11-3 to TRBJ1-1; TRBD1 is a possible D gene (5 bases). Trimming stripped 1 base from V and 5 bases from J, with 11 bases between. Germline V gene lookup returns CDR1 SGHNT and CDR2 YENEEA. CDR3 length: 14 amino acids.

The CDR3 bases are TGTGCCAGCAGAGGACTAGCCTCCTACAATGAGCAGTTCTTC. This codes for CASRGLASYNEQFF. The chain employs TRBV27 and TRBJ2-1, with 8 bases identical to TRBD2. Germline V gives CDR1 MNHEY, CDR2 SMNVEV (reference sequence). This CDR3 contains 14 residues. Trimming took 6 bases from V and 0 from J; bases not matched to a gene: 1.

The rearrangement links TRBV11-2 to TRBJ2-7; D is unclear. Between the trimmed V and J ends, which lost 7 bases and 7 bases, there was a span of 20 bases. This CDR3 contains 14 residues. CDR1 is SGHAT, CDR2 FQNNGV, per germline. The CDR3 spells CASTFVSRMTEQYF. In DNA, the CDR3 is TGTGCCAGCACCTTCGTTTCCCGAATGACAGAGCAGTACTTC.

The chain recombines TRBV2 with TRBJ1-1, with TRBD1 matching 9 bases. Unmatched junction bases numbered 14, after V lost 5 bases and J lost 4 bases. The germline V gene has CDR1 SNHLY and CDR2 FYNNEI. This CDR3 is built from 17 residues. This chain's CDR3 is CASSPPGGQGRSTEAFF. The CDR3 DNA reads TGTGCCAGCAGTCCCCCGGGGGGACAGGGTAGGTCCACTGAAGCTTTCTTT.

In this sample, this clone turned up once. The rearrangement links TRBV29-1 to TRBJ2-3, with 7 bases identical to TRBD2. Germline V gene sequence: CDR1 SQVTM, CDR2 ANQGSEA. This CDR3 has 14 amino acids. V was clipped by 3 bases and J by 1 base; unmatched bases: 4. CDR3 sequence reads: CSVDSREGTDTQYF. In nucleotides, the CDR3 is TGCAGCGTTGACTCTCGGGAGGGCACAGATACGCAGTATTTT.

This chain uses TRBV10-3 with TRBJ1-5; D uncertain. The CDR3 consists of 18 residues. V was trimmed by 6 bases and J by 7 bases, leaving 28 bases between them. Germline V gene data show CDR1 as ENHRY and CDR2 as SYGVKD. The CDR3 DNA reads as TGTGCCATCAGCTCACAAGACCCCTGGGGTGAGGGCGAACAGCCCCAGCATTTT. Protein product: CAISSQDPWGEGEQPQHF.

This CDR3 is CASRGDSATQYF. The DNA of the CDR3 is TGCGCCAGCAGGGGGGACTCTGCTACGCAGTATTTT. The chain is built from TRBV5-1 and TRBJ2-3; TRBD2 is a possible D gene (6 bases). This CDR3 has 12 residues. Looked up from germline, CDR1 is SGHRS and CDR2 is YFSETQ. The V and J ends lost 5 bases and 8 bases respectively, with 12 bases between them.

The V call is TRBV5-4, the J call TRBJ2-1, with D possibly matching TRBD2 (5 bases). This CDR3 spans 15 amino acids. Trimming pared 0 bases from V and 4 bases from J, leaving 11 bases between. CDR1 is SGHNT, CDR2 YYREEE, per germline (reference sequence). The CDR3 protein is CASSLGLAEYNEQFF. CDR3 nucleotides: TGTGCCAGCAGCTTGGGTCTAGCAGAGTACAATGAGCAGTTCTTC.

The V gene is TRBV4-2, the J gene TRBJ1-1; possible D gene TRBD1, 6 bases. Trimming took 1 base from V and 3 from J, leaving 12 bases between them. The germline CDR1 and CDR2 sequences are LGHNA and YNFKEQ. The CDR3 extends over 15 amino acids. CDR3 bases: TGTGCCAGCAGCCAAGTACAGGGTGAGGACACTGAAGCTTTCTTT. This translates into CASSQVQGEDTEAFF.

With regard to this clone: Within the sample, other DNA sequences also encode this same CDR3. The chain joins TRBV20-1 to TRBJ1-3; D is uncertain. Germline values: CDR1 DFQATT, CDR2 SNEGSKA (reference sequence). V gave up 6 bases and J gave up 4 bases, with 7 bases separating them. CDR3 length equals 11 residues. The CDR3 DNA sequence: TGCAGTGCGGGAGGGGGAAACACCATATATTTT. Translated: CSAGGGNTIYF.

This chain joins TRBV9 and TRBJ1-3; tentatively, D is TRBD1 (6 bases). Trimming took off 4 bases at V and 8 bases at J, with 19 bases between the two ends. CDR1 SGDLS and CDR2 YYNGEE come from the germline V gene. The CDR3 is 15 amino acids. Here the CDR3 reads CASSPGQRMDDTIYF. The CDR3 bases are TGTGCCAGCAGCCCCGGACAGCGGATGGATGACACCATATATTTT.

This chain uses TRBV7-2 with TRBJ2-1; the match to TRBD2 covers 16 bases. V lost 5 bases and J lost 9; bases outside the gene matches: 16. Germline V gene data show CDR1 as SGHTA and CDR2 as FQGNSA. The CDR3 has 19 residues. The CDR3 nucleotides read TGTGCCAGCAGCCGGGGACTAGCGGGAGGGATAAGGACGAACAGTGAGCAGTTCTTC. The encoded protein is CASSRGLAGGIRTNSEQFF.

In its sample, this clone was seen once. Written as DNA, the CDR3 is TGCAGCGCTGCCAGGGTTAATAACGCCGAGCAGTACTTC. Its translation is CSAARVNNAEQYF. The gene calls are TRBV29-1 and TRBJ2-7, with a tentative D call TRBD1 (5 bases). Trimming took 7 bases from V and 6 from J, leaving 19 bases between them. The CDR3 extends over 13 amino acids. Germline assignment: CDR1 SQVTM and CDR2 ANQGSEA.

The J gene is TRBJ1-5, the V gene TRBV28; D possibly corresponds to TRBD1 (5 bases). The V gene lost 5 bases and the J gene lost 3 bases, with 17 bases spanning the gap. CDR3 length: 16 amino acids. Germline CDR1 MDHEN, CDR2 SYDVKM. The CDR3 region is CASSPLPMTDNQPQHF. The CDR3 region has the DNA TGTGCCAGCAGTCCACTTCCGATGACAGACAATCAGCCCCAGCATTTT.

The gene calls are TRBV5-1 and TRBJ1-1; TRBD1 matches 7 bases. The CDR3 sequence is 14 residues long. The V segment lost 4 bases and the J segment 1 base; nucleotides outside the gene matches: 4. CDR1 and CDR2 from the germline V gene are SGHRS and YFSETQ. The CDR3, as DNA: TGCGCCAGCAGCAGGGGGACAGCGAACACTGAAGCTTTCTTT. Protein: CASSRGTANTEAFF.

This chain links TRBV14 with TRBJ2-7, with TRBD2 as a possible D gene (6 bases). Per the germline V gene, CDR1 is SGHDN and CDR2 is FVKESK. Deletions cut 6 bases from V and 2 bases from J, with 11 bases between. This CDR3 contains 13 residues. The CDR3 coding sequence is TGTGCCAGCAGTCGGAGGGGTGCCTACGAGCAGTACTTC. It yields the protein CASSRRGAYEQYF.

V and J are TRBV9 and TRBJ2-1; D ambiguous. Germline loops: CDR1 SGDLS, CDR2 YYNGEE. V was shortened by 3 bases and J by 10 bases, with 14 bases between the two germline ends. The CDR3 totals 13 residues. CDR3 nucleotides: TGTGCCAGCAGCGGACCTGGGCTGTGGGAGCAGTTCTTC. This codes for CASSGPGLWEQFF.